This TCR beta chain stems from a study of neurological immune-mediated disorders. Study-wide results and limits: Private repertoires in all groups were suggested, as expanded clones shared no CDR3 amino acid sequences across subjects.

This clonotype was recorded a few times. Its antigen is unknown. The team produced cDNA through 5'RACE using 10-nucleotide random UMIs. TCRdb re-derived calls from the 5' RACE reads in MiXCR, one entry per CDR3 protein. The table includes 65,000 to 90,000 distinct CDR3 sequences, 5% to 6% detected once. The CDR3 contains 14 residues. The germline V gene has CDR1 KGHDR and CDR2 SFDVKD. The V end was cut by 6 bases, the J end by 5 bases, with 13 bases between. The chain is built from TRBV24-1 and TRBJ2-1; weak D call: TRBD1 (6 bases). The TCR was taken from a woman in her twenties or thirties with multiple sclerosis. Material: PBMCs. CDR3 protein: CATSRTENNNEQFF. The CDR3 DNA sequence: TGTGCCACCAGTCGGACAGAGAACAACAATGAGCAGTTCTTC.